Presented here are 15 T cell receptor beta chains from one specimen sequenced in a study of T-cell memory formation after mild COVID-19. TCRdb fed the 5' RACE reads into MiXCR, producing one record per CDR3 protein. The top ten clones hold around 23% of a sample with approximately 300,000 distinct CDR3 sequences, roughly 15% of them seen once. Sequenced: PBMCs or a T cell subset sorted from them (not recorded which). The receptors shown here come from a man in his late teens or twenties who had mild COVID-19 (a few samples of this study predate the infection). Cell type and time point are not known.

V and J are TRBV7-9 and TRBJ2-6; D is possibly TRBD1 (5 bases). With 5 bases removed from V and 3 bases from J, the gap between germline ends came to 11 bases. CDR1 and CDR2 from the germline V gene are SEHNR and FQNEAQ (reference sequence). This CDR3 contains 15 residues. CDR3 bases: TGTGCCAGCAGCAACCAGGGTTTTGGGGCCAACGTCCTGACTTTC. It encodes CASSNQGFGANVLTF.

This clonotype turned up a few times. The chain combines TRBV7-9 with TRBJ1-2; no clear D gene. Germline V gene sequence: CDR1 SEHNR, CDR2 FQNEAQ (reference sequence). The V end lost 2 bases, the J end lost 4 bases, and 14 bases lay between the germline ends. This CDR3 has 15 residues. The CDR3 is CASSLIAVPGYGYTF. In DNA form, the CDR3 reads TGTGCCAGCAGCTTAATAGCCGTGCCTGGCTATGGCTACACCTTC.

This clonotype was seen more than once but under ten times. The CDR3 bases are TGTGCCAGCAGCCCCACTAGGGAAGCGGAGCAGTTCTTC. It is translated as CASSPTREAEQFF. The gene calls are TRBV7-3 and TRBJ2-1; weak D call: TRBD2 (5 bases). V was clipped by 5 bases and J by 10 bases, with 15 bases between them. The CDR3 length is 13 residues. Germline V gene sequence: CDR1 SGHTA, CDR2 FQGTGA.

This clonotype appeared a few times. The J gene is TRBJ1-2, the V gene TRBV3-1, with a possible D match to TRBD1 (6 bases). Germline CDR1 and CDR2: LGHDT and YNNKEL (reference sequence). V lost 0 bases, J lost 11 bases, and 10 bases lay in between. CDR3 length: 12 residues. The CDR3 coding sequence is TGTGCCAGCAGCCAAGATCAAAGGGGGTACACCTTC. It codes for CASSQDQRGYTF. Filled out from reference TRBV3-1 and TRBJ1-2, the complete variable domain reads DTAVSQTPKYLVTQMGNDKSIKCEQNLGHDTMYWYKQDSKKFLKIMFSYNNKELIINETVPNRFSPKSPDKAHLNLHINSLELGDSAVYFCASSQDQRGYTFGSGTRLTVV.

The chain uses TRBV19 and TRBJ2-3; D is perhaps TRBD2 (5 bases). Trimming left V 4 bases short and J 0 bases short, with 14 bases between. Germline loops: CDR1 LNHDA, CDR2 SQIVND (reference sequence). The CDR3 consists of 16 residues. The CDR3 DNA sequence: TGTGCCAGTAGTAGGCGGGTGAAGGCTAGCACAGATACGCAGTATTTT. This sequence encodes CASSRRVKASTDTQYF.

The table lists this clonotype with a few counts. The CDR3 region is CASSRDSHNSPLHF. CDR3 sequence (DNA): TGTGCCAGCAGCCGGGACAGTCATAATTCACCCCTCCACTTT. This rearrangement joins TRBV5-4 to TRBJ1-6; 7 bases match TRBD1. Trimming at V came to 4 bases and at J to 5 bases, leaving 3 bases not matched to a gene. The CDR3 is made up of 14 amino acids. From germline, CDR1 is SGHNT and CDR2 YYREEE (reference sequence).

The chain is built from TRBV5-1 and TRBJ2-3; 9 bases agree with TRBD1. Germline V gene sequence: CDR1 SGHRS, CDR2 YFSETQ. V dropped 4 bases and J dropped 6; count of bases not matched to a gene: 9. This CDR3 is 15 amino acids long. The DNA of the CDR3 is TGCGCCAGCAGCCTTACCGGGACAGGGCGGGATACGCAGTATTTT. Residues: CASSLTGTGRDTQYF.

This clonotype was seen more than once but under ten times. This chain uses TRBV30 with TRBJ1-1; tentative D call: TRBD1 (6 bases). The CDR3 is made up of 13 amino acids. CDR1 and CDR2 from the germline V gene are GTSNPN and SVGIG (reference sequence). The germline V and J ends were trimmed by 7 bases and 0 bases, with 12 bases remaining between them. Written as DNA, the CDR3 is TGTGCCTCCGGGGGCAGGGTGAACACTGAAGCTTTCTTT. Translated: CASGGRVNTEAFF.

This clonotype has more than one count but fewer than ten. The chain recombines TRBV6-6 with TRBJ1-5, with 9 bases aligning to TRBD1. Germline values: CDR1 MNHNY, CDR2 SVGAGI (reference sequence). Losses at the gene ends were 2 bases for V and 6 bases for J; bases not matched to a gene: 5. CDR3 length equals 15 residues. Here the CDR3 DNA reads TGTGCCAGCAGTTACCTGACAGGGGGACTTCAGCCCCAGCATTTT. This translates into CASSYLTGGLQPQHF.

The genes are TRBV6-1 and TRBJ2-3; D possibly matches TRBD1 or TRBD2 (5 bases each). Germline V lookup: CDR1 MNHNS, CDR2 SASEGT. Between the trimmed V and J ends, which lost 8 bases and 0 bases, there was a span of 12 bases. This CDR3 contains 14 residues. The CDR3 bases are TGTGCCAGCCTTCACAGGACTAGCACAGATACGCAGTATTTT. Translating gives CASLHRTSTDTQYF.

The table lists this clonotype with a few counts. This rearrangement joins TRBV5-1 to TRBJ2-7; 8 positions agree with TRBD1. There are 16 residues in the CDR3. J lost 3 bases, V lost 3 bases, and 11 bases had no gene match. Germline V gene data show CDR1 as SGHRS and CDR2 as YFSETQ. In nucleotides, the CDR3 is TGCGCCAGCAGCTGGGGCCCGGGACAGGCAATCTACGAGCAGTACTTC. Protein: CASSWGPGQAIYEQYF.

There are many counts of this clonotype. The chain has TRBV12-3 or TRBV12-4 and TRBJ1-1; 8 positions agree with TRBD1. V trimming: 2 bases; J trimming: 2 bases; junction bases outside the gene matches: 4. The CDR3 loop spans 15 amino acids. The CDR3: CASSLQGAGNTEAFF. The CDR3 nucleotides are TGTGCCAGCAGTTTACAGGGGGCAGGAAACACTGAAGCTTTCTTT.

V usage is TRBV20-1 and J usage is TRBJ1-5; 9 bases map to TRBD1. The CDR3 runs to 13 residues. The germline V gene has CDR1 DFQATT and CDR2 SNEGSKA (reference sequence). Trimming removed 3 bases from V and 6 bases from J; junction bases left unmatched: 3. This chain's CDR3 is CSASPDRGQPQHF. CDR3 in DNA: TGCAGTGCTAGCCCGGACAGGGGTCAGCCCCAGCATTTT.

This clonotype was counted only a few times. This chain joins TRBV10-3 and TRBJ1-1; possibly TRBD1 for D (5 bases). V lost 6 bases, J lost 2 bases, and 10 bases lay in between. CDR3 length equals 13 residues. Germline CDR1 and CDR2: ENHRY and SYGVKD. The CDR3 sequence is CAIRGTDNTEAFF. The CDR3 nucleotides read TGTGCCATCAGGGGGACGGACAACACTGAAGCTTTCTTT.

The chain has TRBV29-1 and TRBJ2-1; 7 positions agree with TRBD2. The CDR3 spans 15 residues. V trimming: 4 bases; J trimming: 1 base; junction bases outside the gene matches: 7. The germline CDR1 and CDR2 sequences are SQVTM and ANQGSEA. CDR3 protein: CSVVQAGRSYNEQFF. CDR3 coding DNA: TGCAGCGTTGTGCAGGCCGGGAGGTCCTACAATGAGCAGTTCTTC.